The 22 T cell receptor beta chains below were found in one sample sequenced in a study of identical twins. Using its own MiXCR run on the 5' RACE reads, TCRdb lists one record per CDR3 protein. The data contain approximately 210,000 distinct CDR3 sequences, 6.5% of them seen just once; the ten biggest clones take up 14% to 15%. The same data also contributed to another study, on T cells expressing NK-cell markers.

Sequences were obtained from CD8+ T cells sorted from blood. The receptors come from a woman aged 18-29 years in good health.

CDR3 bases: TGTGCCAGCTGTGGGACCCTGGGCACTGAAGCTTTCTTT. Its translation: CASCGTLGTEAFF. This sequence joins TRBV2 and TRBJ1-1; D might be TRBD1 (5 bases). The CDR3 length is 13 residues. Per the germline V gene, CDR1 is SNHLY and CDR2 is FYNNEI. Trimming shortened V by 8 bases and J by 4 bases, and 14 bases separated the two germline ends.

The chain has TRBV5-6 and TRBJ2-1; 10 bases map to TRBD1. The CDR3 sequence is 14 residues long. In germline, CDR1 is SGHDT, CDR2 YYEEEE. The trim removed 4 bases at V and 8 bases at J, leaving 6 bases unmatched. The CDR3 is CASSPGTGADEQFF. The CDR3 DNA is TGTGCCAGCAGCCCCGGGACAGGGGCGGATGAGCAGTTCTTC.

In this sample, this clonotype turned up a few times. V gene TRBV9 combines with J gene TRBJ2-1; TRBD2 agrees at 7 bases. The V and J ends lost 0 bases and 5 bases, in that order; junction bases with no gene match: 5. The CDR3 runs 15 residues. The germline CDR1 and CDR2 sequences are SGDLS and YYNGEE. The CDR3 here is CASSVAASGDNEQFF. CDR3 DNA: TGTGCCAGCAGCGTAGCGGCTAGCGGAGACAATGAGCAGTTCTTC.

V is TRBV5-6 and J is TRBJ2-7; a weak D match, TRBD2 (6 bases). The V gene's germline CDR1 is SGHDT and CDR2 YYEEEE. This CDR3 region has 11 residues. Deletions cut 7 bases from V and 7 bases from J, with 12 bases between. The CDR3 nucleotides read TGTGCCAGCGCGGGGACTCGAGAGCAGTACTTC. Residues: CASAGTREQYF.

This clonotype was counted only a few times. The V gene is TRBV7-9, the J gene TRBJ1-1; D ambiguous. V was shortened by 2 bases and J by 0 bases, with 13 bases between the two germline ends. The V gene's germline CDR1 is SEHNR and CDR2 FQNEAQ (reference sequence). The CDR3 length is 16 residues. The CDR3 coding sequence is TGTGCCAGCAGCTTAATTTGGCGGAACTTGAACACTGAAGCTTTCTTT. Its translation: CASSLIWRNLNTEAFF.

This chain uses TRBV7-2 with TRBJ1-4; D ambiguous. The CDR3 sequence is 19 residues long. Germline-derived CDR1 and CDR2 are SGHTA and FQGNSA. V was trimmed by 0 bases and J by 0 bases, leaving 17 bases between them. In DNA form, the CDR3 reads TGTGCCAGCAGCTTAGCCGACCCCCGGAGCCTTCCAACTAATGAAAAACTGTTTTTT. Translating gives CASSLADPRSLPTNEKLFF.

With respect to this clonotype: A much more abundant neighbour one base away suggests this may be a read error. Written as DNA, the CDR3 is TGTGCCAGCAGCACCCGACTAGCGGCCTACAATGAGCTGTTCTTC. This encodes CASSTRLAAYNELFF. The chain has TRBV3-1 and TRBJ2-1; the match to TRBD2 covers 9 bases. Germline CDR1 LGHDT, CDR2 YNNKEL (reference sequence). This CDR3 has 15 residues.

The CDR3 sequence is CASSYFGGLGTEAFF. As DNA, the CDR3 is TGTGCCAGCAGTTACTTTGGGGGTTTGGGCACTGAAGCTTTCTTT. The rearrangement uses TRBV6-2 or TRBV6-3 and TRBJ1-1; tentatively, D is TRBD1 (5 bases). The CDR3 spans 15 residues. V gave up 1 base and J gave up 4 bases, with 13 bases separating them. Germline CDR1 is MNHEY and CDR2 is SVGEGT.

This rearrangement joins TRBV3-1 to TRBJ2-2; 11 nucleotides align to TRBD2. Per germline, CDR1 LGHDT and CDR2 YNNKEL (reference sequence). Losses at the gene ends were 0 bases for V and 4 bases for J; bases not matched to a gene: 7. CDR3 length equals 18 residues. Here the CDR3 reads CASSQDRASGGITGELFF. The CDR3 DNA reads as TGTGCCAGCAGCCAAGATCGGGCTAGCGGGGGGATCACCGGGGAGCTGTTTTTT.

At least ten counts were recorded for this clonotype. This chain uses TRBV7-2 with TRBJ2-1; tentatively, D is TRBD2 (5 bases). CDR1 SGHTA and CDR2 FQGNSA come from the germline V gene. CDR3 length: 14 amino acids. V dropped 3 bases and J dropped 5 bases, with 11 bases sitting between them. The CDR3 loop is CASSFSAQHNEQFF. CDR3 bases: TGTGCCAGCAGCTTTAGCGCGCAGCACAATGAGCAGTTCTTC.

The V and J genes are TRBV12-3 or TRBV12-4 and TRBJ1-2, with 7 bases lining up with TRBD1. There are 14 residues in the CDR3. With 5 bases clipped from V and 5 bases from J, the junction kept 8 bases outside the gene matches. CDR3 region: CASSPGQTPYGYTF. The CDR3 DNA is TGTGCCAGCAGTCCGGGACAGACACCTTATGGCTACACCTTC.

This clonotype appeared a few times. V is TRBV7-9 and J is TRBJ2-1; 9 bases agree with TRBD2. Germline CDR1 SEHNR, CDR2 FQNEAQ (reference sequence). J was trimmed by 8 bases and V by 8 bases; bases with no gene match: 10. There are 14 residues in the CDR3. The CDR3 region is CASRGGAEFYEQFF. DNA of the CDR3: TGTGCCAGCCGCGGGGGGGCGGAATTTTATGAGCAGTTCTTC.

V usage is TRBV9 and J usage is TRBJ2-3; 9 bases map to TRBD2. This CDR3 has 14 amino acids. Germline CDR1 and CDR2: SGDLS and YYNGEE. The ends lost 3 bases at V and 5 bases at J; junction bases unmatched: 4. CDR3 nucleotide sequence: TGTGCCAGCAGCGAAGCGGGAGGCGTAGATACGCAGTATTTT. This codes for CASSEAGGVDTQYF.

In its sample, this clonotype was seen a few times. The chain is built from TRBV11-1 and TRBJ2-5; D may correspond to TRBD1 or TRBD2 (5 bases each). The CDR3 is made up of 20 amino acids. Germline CDR1 is SGHAT and CDR2 is FQDESV (reference sequence). V was shortened by 3 bases and J by 7 bases, with 33 bases between the two germline ends. The CDR3 sequence is CASSFSRGRNSLPRARTQYF. DNA for the CDR3: TGTGCCAGCAGCTTCTCCCGGGGACGGAACAGCTTACCCAGGGCGAGGACCCAGTACTTC.

The CDR3 here is CASSLRAVGTYEQYF. CDR3 DNA sequence: TGTGCCAGCAGTTTACGGGCGGTTGGAACCTACGAGCAGTACTTC. This chain links TRBV27 with TRBJ2-7, with no clear D. CDR3 size: 15 residues. V was cut by 2 bases and J by 2 bases, with 13 bases left in between. The germline V gene has CDR1 MNHEY and CDR2 SMNVEV (reference sequence).

The sample holds many counts of this clonotype. The chain carries TRBV3-1 and TRBJ1-2, with 7 bases fitting TRBD1. This CDR3 contains 15 residues. Germline values: CDR1 LGHDT, CDR2 YNNKEL (reference sequence). Losses at the gene ends were 5 bases for V and 0 bases for J; bases not matched to a gene: 6. The CDR3 region has the DNA TGTGCCAGCAGCAACCGACAGGGTACTAACTATGGCTACACCTTC. This encodes CASSNRQGTNYGYTF.

This clonotype has more than one count but fewer than ten. The chain is built from TRBV6-5 and TRBJ2-2; the D gene is possibly TRBD2 (7 bases). Germline CDR1 MNHEY, CDR2 SVGAGI. This CDR3 spans 16 amino acids. Trimming pared 0 bases from V and 3 bases from J, leaving 11 bases between. CDR3 residues: CASSYSRGGDTGELFF. The DNA for the CDR3 is TGTGCCAGCAGTTACTCGAGGGGGGGCGACACCGGGGAGCTGTTTTTT.

This clonotype was seen a handful of times. The J gene is TRBJ2-1, the V gene TRBV10-3; 10 positions match TRBD2. V shed 1 base, J shed 2 bases, and the junction held 2 bases outside the gene matches. In germline, CDR1 is ENHRY, CDR2 SYGVKD. The CDR3 runs to 16 residues. The CDR3 DNA reads TGTGCCATCAGTGAGTTCAGCGGGGGGGCCTACAATGAGCAGTTCTTC. Protein sequence: CAISEFSGGAYNEQFF.

This clonotype was found many times. The V and J genes are TRBV11-2 and TRBJ1-1; D is perhaps TRBD1 (5 bases). V shed 6 bases and J shed 6 bases, with 14 bases lying between them. From germline, CDR1 is SGHAT and CDR2 FQNNGV. CDR3 length: 13 amino acids. Written as DNA, the CDR3 is TGTGCCAGCAGGTCCTCAGGGCAGGCTGAAGCTTTCTTT. Protein sequence: CASRSSGQAEAFF.

This clonotype was seen only a few times. V and J are TRBV18 and TRBJ2-1; D remains unclear. The germline V gene encodes CDR1 KGHSH and CDR2 LQKENI. There are 13 residues in the CDR3. Trimming took 0 bases from V and 5 from J, leaving 5 bases between them. This CDR3 reads CASSPPQDNEQFF. Here the CDR3 DNA reads TGTGCCAGCTCACCACCGCAAGACAATGAGCAGTTCTTC.

This clonotype showed up just a few times. This chain joins TRBV9 and TRBJ2-1, with 11 bases fitting TRBD1. V was pared by 3 bases and J by 4 bases, with 3 bases of the junction left unmatched. The CDR3 is made up of 15 amino acids. Germline assignment: CDR1 SGDLS and CDR2 YYNGEE. The CDR3 region has the DNA TGTGCCAGCAGCGCGGACAGGGGGCTTTACAATGAGCAGTTCTTC. Translated, it gives CASSADRGLYNEQFF.

The chain couples TRBV4-1 to TRBJ2-5; the match to TRBD2 covers 12 bases. Germline V CDR1 and CDR2: MGHRA, YSYEKL. Unmatched junction bases numbered 8, after V lost 1 base and J lost 5 bases. This CDR3 is built from 17 residues. DNA of the CDR3: TGCGCCAGCAGCCAAGTTCCGACTAGCGGGGGAAAGGAGACCCAGTACTTC. Protein product: CASSQVPTSGGKETQYF.